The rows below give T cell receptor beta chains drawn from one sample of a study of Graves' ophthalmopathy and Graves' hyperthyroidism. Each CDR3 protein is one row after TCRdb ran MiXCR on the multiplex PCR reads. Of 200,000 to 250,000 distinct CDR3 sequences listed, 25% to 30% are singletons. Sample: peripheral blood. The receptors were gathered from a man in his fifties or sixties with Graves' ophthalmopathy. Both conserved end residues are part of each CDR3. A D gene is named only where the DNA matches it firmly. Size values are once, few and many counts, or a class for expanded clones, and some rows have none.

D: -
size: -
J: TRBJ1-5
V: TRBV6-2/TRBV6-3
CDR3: CASSGPGTQPQHF
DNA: TGTGCCAGCAGTGGCCCCGGCACTCAGCCCCAGCATTTT

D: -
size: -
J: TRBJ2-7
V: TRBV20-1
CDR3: CSASPWDWRDEQYF
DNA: TGCAGTGCTAGCCCTTGGGACTGGCGCGACGAGCAGTACTTC

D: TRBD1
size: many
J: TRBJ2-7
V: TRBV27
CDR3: CASSRRTGGNEQYF
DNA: TGTGCCAGCAGCAGGAGGACAGGGGGCAACGAGCAGTACTTC

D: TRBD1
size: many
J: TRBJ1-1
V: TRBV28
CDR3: CASSLGDRLNTEAFF
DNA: TGTGCCAGCAGCCTCGGGGACAGGCTGAACACTGAAGCTTTCTTT

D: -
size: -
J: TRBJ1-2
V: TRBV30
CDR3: CAWSVVTSQMGYTF
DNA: TGTGCCTGGAGTGTAGTTACCTCCCAAATGGGCTACACCTTC

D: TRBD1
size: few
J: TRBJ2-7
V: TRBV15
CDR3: CATSREGTGRYEQYF
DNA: TGTGCCACCAGCAGAGAAGGGACAGGACGCTACGAGCAGTACTTC

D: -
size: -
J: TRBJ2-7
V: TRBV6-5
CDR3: CASSYSQELYEQYF
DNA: TGTGCCAGCAGTTACTCACAGGAGCTCTACGAGCAGTACTTC

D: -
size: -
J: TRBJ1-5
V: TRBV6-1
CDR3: CASSEGWINRPQHF
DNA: TGTGCCAGCAGTGAAGGGTGGATCAATCGGCCCCAGCATTTT

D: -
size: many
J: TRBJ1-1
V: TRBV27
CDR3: CASSQIKNTEAFF
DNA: TGTGCCAGCAGTCAAATTAAGAACACTGAAGCTTTCTTT

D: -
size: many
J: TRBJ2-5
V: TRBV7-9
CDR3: CASSLAPDDLITETQYF
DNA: TGTGCCAGCAGCTTAGCGCCTGATGACCTTATCACGGAGACCCAGTACTTC

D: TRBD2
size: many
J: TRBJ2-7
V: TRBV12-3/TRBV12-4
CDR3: CASSPGLALHEQYF
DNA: TGTGCCAGCAGTCCGGGACTAGCGCTTCACGAGCAGTACTTC

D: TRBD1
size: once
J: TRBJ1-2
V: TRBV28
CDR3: CASSLAGGLDGYTF
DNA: TGTGCCAGCAGTTTGGCAGGGGGATTGGATGGCTACACCTTC

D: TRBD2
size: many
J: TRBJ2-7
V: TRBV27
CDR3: CASSWGGSSAEQYF
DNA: TGTGCCAGCAGTTGGGGCGGGAGTTCGGCCGAGCAGTACTTC

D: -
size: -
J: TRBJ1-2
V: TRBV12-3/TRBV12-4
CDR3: CASSNSNYGYTF
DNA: TGTGCCAGCAGTAACTCGAACTATGGCTACACCTTC

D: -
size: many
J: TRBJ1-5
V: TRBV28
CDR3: CASSLGRTQPQHF
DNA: TGTGCCAGCAGTTTGGGTCGCACCCAGCCCCAGCATTTT

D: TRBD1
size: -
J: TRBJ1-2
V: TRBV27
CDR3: CANPDRGNHGYTF
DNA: TGTGCCAACCCGGACAGGGGGAACCATGGCTACACCTTC

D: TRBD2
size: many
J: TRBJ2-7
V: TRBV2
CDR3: CASSERGLALLNSYEQYF
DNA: TGTGCCAGCAGTGAGCGGGGACTAGCTCTTCTAAATTCCTACGAGCAGTACTTC

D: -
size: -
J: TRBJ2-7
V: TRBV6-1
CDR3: CASTDERPDYEQYF
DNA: TGTGCCAGCACCGACGAGCGGCCAGACTACGAGCAGTACTTC

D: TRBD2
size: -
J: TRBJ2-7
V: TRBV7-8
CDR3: CASSLSLAGEYEQYF
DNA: TGTGCCAGCAGCTTATCCCTAGCGGGAGAGTACGAGCAGTACTTC

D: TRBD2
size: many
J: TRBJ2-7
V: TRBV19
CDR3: CASSAGGRASYEQYF
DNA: TGTGCCAGTAGTGCTGGCGGGAGGGCCTCCTACGAGCAGTACTTC

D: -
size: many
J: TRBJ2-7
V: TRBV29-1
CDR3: CSALDQGNEQYF
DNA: TGCAGCGCCCTAGATCAGGGGAACGAGCAGTACTTC

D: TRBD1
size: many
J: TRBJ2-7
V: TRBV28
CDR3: CASGTGERRQYF
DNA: TGTGCCAGTGGGACAGGGGAACGACGGCAGTACTTC

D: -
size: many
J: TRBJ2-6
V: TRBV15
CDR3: CATSRGRAGTGYSGANVLTF
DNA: TGTGCCACCAGCAGAGGCCGCGCCGGGACGGGATACTCTGGGGCCAACGTCCTGACTTTC

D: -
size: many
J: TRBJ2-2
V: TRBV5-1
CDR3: CASSYGRVEGELFF
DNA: TGCGCCAGCAGCTACGGACGGGTCGAGGGGGAGCTGTTTTTT

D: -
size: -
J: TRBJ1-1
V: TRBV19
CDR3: CASRLTANTEAFF
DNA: TGTGCCAGTAGACTGACGGCGAACACTGAAGCTTTCTTT

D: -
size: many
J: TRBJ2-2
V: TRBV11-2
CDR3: CASSLDRVAGELFF
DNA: TGTGCCAGCAGCTTAGATCGAGTTGCCGGGGAGCTGTTTTTT

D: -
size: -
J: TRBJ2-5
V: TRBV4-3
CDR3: CASSQDRKETQYF
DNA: TGCGCCAGCAGCCAAGATCGAAAAGAGACCCAGTACTTC

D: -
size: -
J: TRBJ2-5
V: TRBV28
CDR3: CASSPILMEETQYF
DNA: TGTGCCAGCAGCCCCATTTTGATGGAAGAGACCCAGTACTTC

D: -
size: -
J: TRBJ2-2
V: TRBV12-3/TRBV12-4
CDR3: CASPTSQGAGELFF
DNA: TGTGCCAGTCCCACGTCACAGGGTGCCGGGGAGCTGTTTTTT

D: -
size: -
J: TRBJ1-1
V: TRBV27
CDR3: CASSFLTPTGSTEAFF
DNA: TGTGCTAGCAGTTTCCTGACACCAACGGGAAGCACTGAAGCTTTCTTT

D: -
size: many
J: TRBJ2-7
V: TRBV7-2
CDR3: CASSLEAGTSREQYF
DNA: TGTGCCAGCAGCTTAGAAGCGGGGACATCCAGGGAGCAGTACTTC

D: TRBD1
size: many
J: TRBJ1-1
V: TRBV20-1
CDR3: CSASRPGQGAGGTEAFF
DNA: TGCAGTGCTAGTCGCCCCGGACAGGGGGCAGGGGGCACTGAAGCTTTCTTT

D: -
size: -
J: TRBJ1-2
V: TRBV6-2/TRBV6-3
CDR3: CASNPAGRNYGYTF
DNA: TGTGCCAGCAACCCCGCGGGACGGAACTATGGCTACACCTTC

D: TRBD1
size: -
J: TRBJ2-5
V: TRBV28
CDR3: CASSKATGAKTQYF
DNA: TGTGCCAGCAGTAAAGCGACAGGGGCAAAGACCCAGTACTTC

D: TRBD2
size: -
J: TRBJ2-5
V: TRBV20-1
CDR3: CSARVRGRAEETQYF
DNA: TGCAGTGCTAGAGTGAGAGGGAGGGCTGAAGAGACCCAGTACTTC

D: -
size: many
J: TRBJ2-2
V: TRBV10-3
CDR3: CAISESSGLNTGELFF
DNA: TGTGCCATCAGTGAGTCCAGCGGCCTGAACACCGGGGAGCTGTTTTTT

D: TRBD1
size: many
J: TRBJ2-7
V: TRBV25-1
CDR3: CASSDEPGQGARYEQYF
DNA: TGTGCCAGCAGTGATGAACCAGGACAGGGGGCTCGATACGAGCAGTACTTC

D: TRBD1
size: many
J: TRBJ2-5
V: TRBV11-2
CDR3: CASSLFRGQQETQYF
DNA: TGTGCCAGCAGCTTATTCCGGGGACAGCAAGAGACCCAGTACTTC

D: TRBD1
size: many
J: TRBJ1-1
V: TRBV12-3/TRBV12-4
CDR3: CASRSGQDRAEAFF
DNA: TGTGCCAGCAGATCAGGACAGGACCGGGCTGAAGCTTTCTTT

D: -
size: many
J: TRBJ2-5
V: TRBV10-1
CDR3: CASSGSYQETQYF
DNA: TGCGCCAGCAGTGGGAGCTACCAAGAGACCCAGTACTTC

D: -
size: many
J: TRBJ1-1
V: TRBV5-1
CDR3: CASSFDMDTEAFF
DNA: TGCGCCAGCAGCTTTGACATGGACACTGAAGCTTTCTTT

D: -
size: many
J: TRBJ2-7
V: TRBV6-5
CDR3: CASSSRDPYEQYF
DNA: TGTGCCAGCAGTTCCCGGGACCCCTACGAGCAGTACTTC

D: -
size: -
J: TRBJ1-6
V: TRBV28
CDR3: CASSLGGDGDDSPLHF
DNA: TGTGCCAGCAGTCTAGGGGGGGATGGGGATGATTCACCCCTCCACTTT

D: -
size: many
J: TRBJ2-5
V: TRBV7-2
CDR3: CASSLRFGVKETQYF
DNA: TGTGCCAGCAGCTTAAGGTTTGGCGTCAAGGAGACCCAGTACTTC

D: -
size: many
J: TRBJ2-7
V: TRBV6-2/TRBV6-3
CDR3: CASNLTPSRGAYEQYF
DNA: TGTGCCAGCAACCTAACACCGAGCAGGGGGGCCTACGAGCAGTACTTC

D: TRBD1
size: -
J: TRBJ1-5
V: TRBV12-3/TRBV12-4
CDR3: CASSHTGGGQPQHF
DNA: TGTGCCAGCAGTCACACAGGGGGAGGTCAGCCCCAGCATTTT

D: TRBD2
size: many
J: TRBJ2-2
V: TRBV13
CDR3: CASSLSGGLALETGELFF
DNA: TGTGCCAGCAGCTTAAGCGGGGGACTAGCTTTAGAAACCGGGGAGCTGTTTTTT

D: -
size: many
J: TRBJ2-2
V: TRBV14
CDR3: CASSLGTPSRELFF
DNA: TGTGCCAGCAGCCTGGGGACACCCAGCCGGGAGCTGTTTTTT

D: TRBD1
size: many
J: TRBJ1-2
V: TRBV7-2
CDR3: CASSLARAGGLSYGYTF
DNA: TGTGCCAGCAGCTTAGCGCGTGCAGGGGGCCTTAGCTATGGCTACACCTTC

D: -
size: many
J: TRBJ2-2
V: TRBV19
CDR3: CASSTSRVRTGELFF
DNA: TGTGCCAGTAGTACGTCCCGGGTGAGGACCGGGGAGCTGTTTTTT

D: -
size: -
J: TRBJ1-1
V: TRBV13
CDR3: CASSLEKDGNTEAFF
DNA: TGTGCCAGCAGCTTAGAGAAGGACGGGAACACTGAAGCTTTCTTT

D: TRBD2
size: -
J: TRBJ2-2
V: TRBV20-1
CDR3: CSARDGGSGEVGELFF
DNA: TGCAGTGCTAGAGACGGGGGTAGCGGGGAGGTCGGGGAGCTGTTTTTT

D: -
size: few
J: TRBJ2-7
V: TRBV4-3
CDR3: CASSQDRAGEQYF
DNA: TGCGCCAGCAGCCAAGATCGGGCGGGCGAGCAGTACTTC